Below are 15 T cell receptor beta chains sequenced from a single sample in a study of T cell changes during pregnancy in multiple sclerosis. Some clones are missing from TCRdb's copy, which holds only in-frame ones; the method was immunoSEQ multiplex PCR. The sample lists about 40,000 clones, more than 70% occurring once. The sample in question was CD8+ T cells from peripheral blood mononuclear cells, obtained in the first trimester of pregnancy. The receptor source for this set is a female donor with multiple sclerosis, enrolled in a pregnancy study.

The CDR3 nucleotides are TGTGCCAGCAGTGAAGCGGCGGGACAGGAGCACGAGCAGTACTTC. This encodes CASSEAAGQEHEQYF. V and J are TRBV6-1 and TRBJ2-7; 8 bases are a match to TRBD1. V lost 0 bases and J lost 5; bases outside the gene matches: 6. There are 15 residues in the CDR3. CDR1 and CDR2 from the germline V gene are MNHNS and SASEGT.

This clone was seen just once. This rearrangement joins TRBV19 to TRBJ2-3, with TRBD2 identical over 8 bases. The germline gives CDR1 LNHDA, CDR2 SQIVND (reference sequence). This CDR3 is 16 amino acids long. The J segment lost 2 bases and the V segment lost 3 bases, leaving 7 bases of the junction unmatched. DNA of the CDR3: TGTGCCAGTAGTATCGTTCTAGCGGGTAACACAGATACGCAGTATTTT. Translating gives CASSIVLAGNTDTQYF.

The V gene is TRBV5-1, the J gene TRBJ2-2, with 9 positions matching TRBD1. Germline V gene sequence: CDR1 SGHRS, CDR2 YFSETQ. V was clipped by 5 bases and J by 4 bases; unmatched bases: 6. The CDR3 length is 15 residues. CDR3 in DNA: TGCGCCAGCAGACCACAGGGGGCGAGCACCGGGGAGCTGTTTTTT. Its translation: CASRPQGASTGELFF.

The gene calls are TRBV13 and TRBJ2-2; D possibly corresponds to TRBD1 (6 bases). From germline, CDR1 is PRHDT and CDR2 FYEKMQ (reference sequence). Trimming shortened V by 0 bases and J by 4 bases, and 12 bases separated the two germline ends. The CDR3 runs 16 residues. This CDR3 is CASSLGDRGSTGELFF. DNA for the CDR3: TGTGCCAGCAGCTTAGGGGACAGAGGGAGCACCGGGGAGCTGTTTTTT.

The chain couples TRBV6-1 to TRBJ2-7; TRBD1 aligns across 10 bases. The CDR3 consists of 14 residues. Germline CDR1 MNHNS, CDR2 SASEGT. J gave up 5 bases and V 8 bases, and 9 bases lay outside the gene matches. CDR3 sequence (DNA): TGTGCCAGCGGGGGACAGGGGAGCTTTAACGAGCAGTACTTC. Amino acids: CASGGQGSFNEQYF.

This clone has just one count. The J gene is TRBJ1-2, the V gene TRBV2, with TRBD1 matching 9 bases. The germline CDR1 and CDR2 sequences are SNHLY and FYNNEI. V was pared by 0 bases and J by 1 base, with 6 bases of the junction left unmatched. This CDR3 has 17 amino acids. CDR3: CASSEAGTGPDNYGYTF. The DNA of the CDR3 is TGTGCCAGCAGTGAAGCCGGGACAGGGCCCGATAACTATGGCTACACCTTC.

The chain combines TRBV6-4 with TRBJ2-3; 8 bases match TRBD2. The germline V gene has CDR1 MRHNA and CDR2 SNTAGT. Losses at the gene ends were 6 bases for V and 5 bases for J; bases not matched to a gene: 7. There are 14 residues in the CDR3. The CDR3 protein is CASSPRGGEDTQYF. DNA for the CDR3: TGTGCCAGCAGCCCCCGGGGGGGGGAAGATACGCAGTATTTT.

V and J are TRBV4-1 and TRBJ2-1; a possible D gene is TRBD2 (6 bases). This CDR3 region has 16 residues. Trimming took 4 bases from V and 8 from J, leaving 21 bases between them. Germline V gene sequence: CDR1 MGHRA, CDR2 YSYEKL. CDR3 sequence reads: CASSLWGTGGVDEQFF. In nucleotides, the CDR3 is TGCGCCAGCAGCCTGTGGGGGACTGGCGGTGTCGATGAGCAGTTCTTC.

V is TRBV7-9 and J is TRBJ1-6; D remains ambiguous. Deletions cut 6 bases from V and 10 bases from J, with 10 bases between. The germline V gene has CDR1 SEHNR and CDR2 FQNEAQ (reference sequence). The CDR3 is 12 amino acids. Written as DNA, the CDR3 is TGTGCCAGCAGATTGGGAGGGTCACCCCTCCACTTT. It specifies CASRLGGSPLHF. The full variable domain, completed using reference TRBV7-9 and TRBJ1-6, is DTGVSQNPRHKITKRGQNVTFRCDPISEHNRLYWYRQTLGQGPEFLTYFQNEAQLEKSRLLSDRFSAERPKGSFSTLEIQRTEQGDSAMYLCASRLGGSPLHFGNGTRLTVT.

J is TRBJ1-1 and V is TRBV29-1; no firm D call. Germline V lookup: CDR1 SQVTM, CDR2 ANQGSEA. V lost 4 bases, J lost 6 bases, and 6 bases lay in between. This CDR3 has 10 residues. The CDR3 loop is CSVGTAEAFF. CDR3 sequence (DNA): TGCAGCGTTGGAACGGCTGAAGCTTTCTTT.

The V call is TRBV6-5, the J call TRBJ1-2, with TRBD1 identical over 8 bases. V lost 4 bases and J lost 5; bases outside the gene matches: 12. The germline V gene has CDR1 MNHEY and CDR2 SVGAGI. The CDR3 is 16 amino acids. As DNA, the CDR3 is TGTGCCAGCAGTTTCTTCCTTGGACAGGGCGCTTATGGCTACACCTTC. This gives the protein CASSFFLGQGAYGYTF.

This chain links TRBV5-6 with TRBJ2-3; 10 positions match TRBD2. The germline V gene encodes CDR1 SGHDT and CDR2 YYEEEE. J was trimmed by 0 bases and V by 2 bases; bases with no gene match: 9. The CDR3 length is 18 residues. For the CDR3, the DNA is TGTGCCAGCAGCTTACGCCGCGGGACTAGCGCGAGCACAGATACGCAGTATTTT. Amino acids: CASSLRRGTSASTDTQYF.

V is TRBV5-4 and J is TRBJ1-2, with D unresolved. The CDR3 has 15 amino acids. The ends were cut back, 1 base at V and 4 bases at J, with 14 bases in the middle. Germline lookup yields CDR1 SGHNT and CDR2 YYREEE (reference sequence). The CDR3 DNA reads TGTGCCAGCAGCTTGCCCCAGACGGGTTTCTATGGCTACACCTTC. Translation gives CASSLPQTGFYGYTF.

The rearrangement joins TRBV19 to TRBJ2-4; 8 bases fit TRBD1. Germline lookup yields CDR1 LNHDA and CDR2 SQIVND (reference sequence). The V and J ends lost 3 bases and 14 bases, in that order; junction bases with no gene match: 6. This CDR3 has 12 residues. In DNA, the CDR3 is TGTGCCAGTAGTATGAGCCAGGGGGCGGAGTACTTC. This gives the protein CASSMSQGAEYF.

This clone was recorded only once. The chain recombines TRBV27 with TRBJ1-4; tentatively, D is TRBD1 (5 bases). V lost 2 bases and J lost 8, with 15 bases in between. Per the germline V gene, CDR1 is MNHEY and CDR2 is SMNVEV (reference sequence). The CDR3 sequence is 15 residues long. The DNA for the CDR3 is TGTGCCAGCAGTTTAAGGGGCTGGCCCGGGGAAAAACTGTTTTTT. It encodes CASSLRGWPGEKLFF.